Listed here is a single T cell receptor beta chain. The antigen is not known. The CDR3 spans 19 residues. Trimming took off 0 bases at V and 0 bases at J, with 18 bases between the two ends. Germline V gene lookup returns CDR1 LNHNV and CDR2 YYDKDF (reference sequence). Treatment reported: approximately 9-day PBMC culture with coronavirus spike peptide pools or control peptides (ViraFEST assay). The data were obtained in a study of vaccination and CD4 T cells after COVID-19. Study information: Either the Pfizer-BioNTech BNT162b2 or Moderna mRNA-1273 vaccine was given as two doses. Cells received overlapping spike peptides from SARS-CoV-2, HCoV-NL63, HCoV-OC43 and HCoV-229E as stimulation.

Cultured CD4+ T-cell DNA underwent Oncomine TCR Beta short-read sequencing. TCRdb reprocessed the PCR reads with MiXCR, giving one entry per CDR3 protein. This table holds 15,000 to 19,000 distinct CDR3 sequences, 45% to 65% found once. General study results and limits: There were relatively few convalescent patients studied, and there were no early post-infection timepoints.

The sample taken for sequencing was CD4+ T cells from blood, cultured in vitro. The rearrangement joins TRBV15 to TRBJ2-4, with D unresolved. The receptor's source is a human donor who had recovered from COVID-19. DNA of the CDR3: TGTGCCACCAGCAGAGAAAACGACAAATGGGGTGTAGCCAAAAACATTCAGTACTTC. This gives the protein CATSRENDKWGVAKNIQYF.